This T cell receptor beta chain comes out of a study of OX40 agonist ivuxolimab in advanced cancers. Study-wide results and limits: Among the lowest peripheral clonal expansion occurred in 0.1-3.0 mg/kg partial responders.

Regarding this clone: Its antigen is unidentified. The sample has other DNA sequences that encode this CDR3 too.

TCRdb's table, derived via immunoSEQ multiplex PCR, lists solely in-frame clones and lacks some. The sample lists fewer than 65,000 clones, about nine tenths seen once, with roughly 1.1% in the top ten. Between the trimmed V and J ends, which lost 1 base and 3 bases, there was a span of 4 bases. Germline V gene data show CDR1 as SEHNR and CDR2 as FQNEAQ (reference sequence). This CDR3 has 13 amino acids. This receptor was taken from an adult with an advanced solid tumor such as melanoma, head and neck, liver or kidney cancer. The sample was CD4+ or CD8+ T cells sorted from blood, taken in a trial of the OX40 agonist ivuxolimab. J is TRBJ2-1 and V is TRBV7-9, with D unresolved. Written as DNA, the CDR3 is TGTGCCAGCAGCTTAGGGAGCTACAATGAGCAGTTCTTC. Its protein is CASSLGSYNEQFF.